This T cell receptor (beta chain) came from a study of identical twins. Template switching introduced a universal primer site, and the cDNA bore unique molecular identifiers. TCRdb itself ran the 5' RACE reads through MiXCR, one entry per CDR3 protein. The repertoire holds approximately 260,000 distinct CDR3 sequences, with about 14% as singletons. Study outcomes and limitations: Out-of-frame alpha sequences common to twins exhibited a surplus of low generation probability.

This clonotype was observed a few times. Antigen unknown. The trim removed 6 bases at V and 6 bases at J, leaving 5 bases unmatched. The CDR3 has 14 amino acids. The chain combines TRBV12-3 or TRBV12-4 with TRBJ1-4, with 9 positions matching TRBD1. Specimen: memory (CD45RO+) T cells sorted from blood. The receptor was derived from a woman between 18 and 30 years old in good health. DNA for the CDR3: TGTGCCAGCAGCTTGACAGGGGGGCATGAAAAACTGTTTTTT. This sequence encodes CASSLTGGHEKLFF.